The sample holds a few counts of the clone carrying this TCR beta chain. Recovered Cohort 3 donors showed two negative PCRs, clearance, or symptom resolution. The data belong to a study of blood T cell repertoires in COVID-19. Background on the study: T cells, B-cell-depleted T cells, or PBMCs supplied cDNA or gDNA.

Clones were read by immunoSEQ multiplex PCR, and TCRdb kept only the in-frame ones, dropping some. The data contain more than 300,000 clones, around 90% of them singletons. The CDR3 runs 14 residues. V shed 6 bases and J shed 7 bases, with 18 bases lying between them. In germline, CDR1 is LNHDA, CDR2 SQIVND (reference sequence). This TCR was recovered from a woman in her twenties or thirties who had recovered from COVID-19. The sample was PBMCs or T cells enriched from blood (not recorded which). The chain recombines TRBV19 with TRBJ1-2, with D possibly TRBD1 on 6 matching bases. The CDR3: CASRDSPSRFGYTF. The CDR3, as DNA: TGTGCCAGTAGGGACAGCCCCAGCAGGTTTGGCTACACCTTC.